Below are 4 T cell receptor beta chains sequenced from a single sample in a study of beta chain features in type 1 diabetes. The study, taken as a whole, reports: Moderate but significant shortening of TCRB CDR3s was recorded in all four CD4+ subsets from Type 1 diabetes patients.

No antigen is known for these receptors. Reverse transcribing all isolated RNA meant expressed TCRB transcripts were sequenced. The assay was immunoSEQ multiplex PCR, and TCRdb's table has in-frame clones only and misses some. The data contain approximately 600,000 clones, roughly an eighth of them singletons. The material sequenced was naive CD4+ T cells from blood. The receptors originated from a man aged 25-40 years with type 1 diabetes.

This clone showed up just a few times. The same CDR3 also results from other DNA sequences found in this sample. CDR3 sequence: CASSVGQYQETQYF. DNA for the CDR3: TGTGCCAGCAGCGTTGGGCAGTACCAAGAGACCCAGTACTTC. The J gene is TRBJ2-5, the V gene TRBV9, with D hard to call. V gave up 2 bases and J gave up 0 bases, with 8 bases separating them. Germline V lookup: CDR1 SGDLS, CDR2 YYNGEE. CDR3 size: 14 residues.

The chain uses TRBV28 and TRBJ2-5; unclear D gene. V lost 5 bases and J lost 4, with 8 bases in between. Germline CDR1 MDHEN, CDR2 SYDVKM. This CDR3 has 12 residues. In DNA form, the CDR3 reads TGTGCCAGCAGTACTTCTGGAGAGACCCAGTACTTC. This gives the protein CASSTSGETQYF.

This chain joins TRBV29-1 and TRBJ2-2; TRBD1 might be the D (6 bases). Germline assignment: CDR1 SQVTM and CDR2 ANQGSEA. The CDR3 extends over 14 amino acids. V was shortened by 7 bases and J by 0 bases, with 12 bases between the two germline ends. The CDR3 bases are TGCAGCGCCGGGGCAGGGGCGAACACCGGGGAGCTGTTTTTT. Protein: CSAGAGANTGELFF.

This chain uses TRBV7-3 with TRBJ1-4, with D possibly TRBD1 on 5 matching bases. The length of the CDR3 is 16 residues. The germline V gene encodes CDR1 SGHTA and CDR2 FQGTGA. The V and J ends lost 4 bases and 5 bases respectively, with 17 bases between them. The CDR3 DNA sequence: TGTGCCAGCAGCTCGGGACGGATCGCTCTAAATGAAAAACTGTTTTTT. Protein sequence: CASSSGRIALNEKLFF. The entire variable domain, with the rest obtained from reference TRBV7-3 and TRBJ1-4, is as follows: GAGVSQTPSNKVTEKGKYVELRCDPISGHTALYWYRQSLGQGPEFLIYFQGTGAADDSGLPNDRFFAVRPEGSVSTLKIQRTERGDSAVYLCASSSGRIALNEKLFFGSGTQLSVL.